This is a list of T cell receptor beta chains from one sample in a study of T cell changes during pregnancy in multiple sclerosis. Clones were read by immunoSEQ multiplex PCR, and TCRdb kept only the in-frame ones, dropping some. The sample gives under 50,000 clones, 85% to 95% of which show up once; about 4.7% is in the top ten. The material was CD8+ T cells from peripheral blood mononuclear cells, obtained in the first trimester of pregnancy. The source is a female donor with multiple sclerosis, enrolled in a pregnancy study. CDR3s include the opening cysteine and the closing phenylalanine or tryptophan. D genes are given only for firm matches. The size entry is marked missing in some rows and otherwise reads once, few, many or a size class.

J gene: TRBJ1-2; CDR3 length: 15; clone size: NA; D gene: NA; V gene: TRBV9; CDR3 DNA: TGTGCCAGCAGCGAAAACACAGGGAGAAACTATGGCTACACCTTC; CDR3 protein: CASSENTGRNYGYTF
J gene: TRBJ2-3; CDR3 length: 12; clone size: NA; D gene: NA; V gene: TRBV13; CDR3 DNA: TGTGCCAGCAGCCCGGGTTTAGATACGCAGTATTTT; CDR3 protein: CASSPGLDTQYF
J gene: TRBJ2-7; CDR3 length: 14; clone size: NA; D gene: NA; V gene: TRBV2; CDR3 DNA: TGTGCCAGCAGTGATTATCCCAGCTCCTACGAGCAGTACTTC; CDR3 protein: CASSDYPSSYEQYF
J gene: TRBJ2-5; CDR3 length: 15; clone size: NA; D gene: TRBD1; V gene: TRBV9; CDR3 DNA: TGTGCCAGCAGCCCGGGCAGGGGGCGCGGGGAGACCCAGTACTTC; CDR3 protein: CASSPGRGRGETQYF
J gene: TRBJ1-1; CDR3 length: 13; clone size: once; D gene: TRBD1; V gene: TRBV7-2; CDR3 DNA: TGTGCCAGCAGCCTAACAGGGGGCACTGAAGCTTTCTTT; CDR3 protein: CASSLTGGTEAFF
J gene: TRBJ2-5; CDR3 length: 15; clone size: NA; D gene: NA; V gene: TRBV7-9; CDR3 DNA: TGTGCCAGCAGCTTTCCCAGGGGCCACCAAGAGACCCAGTACTTC; CDR3 protein: CASSFPRGHQETQYF
J gene: TRBJ2-5; CDR3 length: 13; clone size: NA; D gene: NA; V gene: TRBV2; CDR3 DNA: TGTGCCAGCAGTGAGGGGGGCCAAGAGACCCAGTACTTC; CDR3 protein: CASSEGGQETQYF
J gene: TRBJ1-4; CDR3 length: 15; clone size: NA; D gene: NA; V gene: TRBV10-3; CDR3 DNA: TGTGCCATCAGTGAGTCGGGGCGGAGGGATGAAAAACTGTTTTTT; CDR3 protein: CAISESGRRDEKLFF
J gene: TRBJ1-1; CDR3 length: 10; clone size: NA; D gene: NA; V gene: TRBV29-1; CDR3 DNA: TGCAGCGTGGGAACCGGGGGTGCTTTCTTT; CDR3 protein: CSVGTGGAFF
J gene: TRBJ2-7; CDR3 length: 17; clone size: NA; D gene: TRBD1; V gene: TRBV7-9; CDR3 DNA: TGTGCCAGCAGCGGGGGGGACAGGGTTAGAGCCTCCTACGAGCAGTACTTC; CDR3 protein: CASSGGDRVRASYEQYF
J gene: TRBJ1-1; CDR3 length: 16; clone size: NA; D gene: NA; V gene: TRBV4-1; CDR3 DNA: TGCGCCAGCAGCCAAGTCCCGGACAGAAGGTTCACTGAAGCTTTCTTT; CDR3 protein: CASSQVPDRRFTEAFF
J gene: TRBJ2-1; CDR3 length: 14; clone size: NA; D gene: NA; V gene: TRBV27; CDR3 DNA: TGTGCCAGCAGCTTCCAGGGAATAAACAATGAGCAGTTCTTC; CDR3 protein: CASSFQGINNEQFF
J gene: TRBJ2-5; CDR3 length: 17; clone size: NA; D gene: NA; V gene: TRBV4-2; CDR3 DNA: TGTGCCAGCAGCCAAAGGTCGAGCGAGGGCCCTTCAGGGACCCAGTACTTC; CDR3 protein: CASSQRSSEGPSGTQYF
J gene: TRBJ1-1; CDR3 length: 15; clone size: NA; D gene: TRBD1; V gene: TRBV10-1; CDR3 DNA: TGCGCCAGCACCGAACCGGACAGGATGAACACTGAAGCTTTCTTT; CDR3 protein: CASTEPDRMNTEAFF
J gene: TRBJ2-7; CDR3 length: 17; clone size: NA; D gene: TRBD1; V gene: TRBV28; CDR3 DNA: TGTGCCAGCAGTTCGTACCAAAGGACAGGGGTCAACTACGAGCAGTACTTC; CDR3 protein: CASSSYQRTGVNYEQYF
J gene: TRBJ1-3; CDR3 length: 13; clone size: NA; D gene: NA; V gene: TRBV4-1; CDR3 DNA: TGCGCCAGCAGCTCGGGGGTTGGAAACACCATATATTTT; CDR3 protein: CASSSGVGNTIYF